A selection of T cell receptor beta chains follows, all from one sample in a study of T cells expressing NK-cell markers. Each CDR3 protein gets one entry in TCRdb, which reprocessed the 5' RACE reads and gives no DNA. The clone table shows about 300,000 distinct CDR3 sequences, with the ten largest holding around 4.3%. The sequenced sample consisted of blood T cells: a sorted CD56 or NKG2C T cell subset, CD4+ or CD8+ T cells, or bulk PBMC T cells (not recorded which). Every receptor here comes from a woman between 18 and 70 years old in good health. CDR3s include the opening cysteine and the closing phenylalanine or tryptophan.

j_call,v_call,cdr3_aa
TRBJ1-2,TRBV15,CATSRNRDRGLGGYTF
TRBJ2-1,TRBV7-2,CASSFSPYSYNEQFF
TRBJ1-2,TRBV5-1,CASSLAEGLDGYTF
TRBJ2-1,TRBV7-2,CASGQGGRYNEQFF
TRBJ2-1,TRBV18,CASSPSLADEQFF
TRBJ1-2,TRBV20-1,CSAVQREQYNYGYTF
TRBJ2-3,TRBV20-1,CSARSPNSVRTDTQYF
TRBJ2-2,TRBV30,CAWSIGKGGELFF
TRBJ1-2,TRBV20-1,CSAREKTGSNYGYTF
TRBJ1-4,TRBV20-1,CSGRQGDEKLFF
TRBJ2-1,TRBV6-1,CASSRAPYNEQFF
TRBJ2-3,TRBV3-1,CASSQTASTDTQYF
TRBJ2-7,TRBV27,CASSLLAGPGSDEQYF
TRBJ1-5,TRBV20-1,CSAFRDRYQPQHF
TRBJ2-3,TRBV5-4,CASSRTQGGGPTDTQYF
TRBJ2-1,TRBV12-3/TRBV12-4,CASKFRASWNEQFF
TRBJ1-6,TRBV2,CASSVRQLNSPLHF
TRBJ1-1,TRBV20-1,CSAAGGRYAEAFF
TRBJ2-7,TRBV4-3,CASSQVRGRYEQYF
TRBJ2-3,TRBV7-9,CASSLISPDTQYF
TRBJ2-3,TRBV20-1,CSAHSGSGGDTQYF
TRBJ2-7,TRBV18,CASSPASGTTYEQYF
TRBJ2-5,TRBV7-9,CASSFEGFGETQYF
TRBJ1-6,TRBV3-1,CASSPHTANSPLHF
TRBJ2-3,TRBV14,CASSQDRRDTQYF
TRBJ2-7,TRBV4-2,CASSPLPGLAGSSYEQYF
TRBJ2-1,TRBV6-5,CASSYGGGGGYNEQFF
TRBJ2-5,TRBV11-2,CASSPQSRKVGIGQETQYF
TRBJ2-7,TRBV18,CASSREAGTEGVYEQYF
TRBJ2-1,TRBV29-1,CSVDTSSRGAYNEQFF
TRBJ2-1,TRBV20-1,CSATPMVHEQFF
TRBJ2-1,TRBV7-2,CASSPIPRLRDEQFF